Sequencing of this T cell receptor beta chain was carried out in a study of cytomegalovirus exposure and HLA in healthy donors. As for the study in general: An early release of data contained tens of millions of unique TCRs, which came from HLA-typed donors. When fewer than 400 donors were genotyped, roughly 80% of them were found to fall in the Caucasian-associated ancestry cluster.

In the PCR, 60 Vbeta and 13 Jbeta primers were used. The assay was immunoSEQ multiplex PCR, and TCRdb's table has in-frame clones only and misses some. The sample consists of 90,000 to 150,000 clones, roughly 63% of them appearing once. As regards this clone: The antigen is undetermined.

CDR3 length equals 13 residues. With V trimmed by 3 bases and J by 8 bases, 3 bases remained unmatched. Germline CDR1 is MNHEY and CDR2 is SMNVEV (reference sequence). Regarding the study as a whole: When a later analysis compared HLA-associated TCR beta chains with equally common others, the HLA-associated chains turned out to be more clonally expanded and to have lower generation probabilities. The listing of 150 to 200 TCR beta chains classed them as cytomegalovirus-associated.

This TCR derives from a man aged 35-49 years in good health and CMV-seropositive. This chain joins TRBV27 and TRBJ1-2, with 10 nucleotides matching TRBD1. Sequences were obtained from PBMCs. The CDR3 DNA follows: TGTGCCAGCAGTTTTAGGGACAGGGGAGGCTACACCTTC. It yields the protein CASSFRDRGGYTF.